The source of this TCR beta chain is a study of blood T cells in healthy people across ages. Study findings and constraints: Naive and antigen-experienced cells could not be conclusively compared, given unsorted PBMCs. Across samples, TCR beta diversity tracked strongly with naive T cell percentage.

On this clonotype: Its specificity is unknown.

Combining a sample-barcoded 5' primer with a J-beta primer mix, a second PCR ran for roughly 7 to 11 cycles. Every sample gave at least 2.5 million paired-end reads containing CDR3. TCRdb passed the 5' RACE reads through MiXCR, listing each CDR3 protein once. The profile covers 1.8 million or so distinct CDR3 sequences, with about two fifths appearing a single time and 23% taken by the ten largest. The CDR3 has 18 amino acids. Source material: blood. The TCR was taken from a human donor in good health. The J gene is TRBJ2-1, the V gene TRBV12-3 or TRBV12-4, with 9 bases identical to TRBD1. The end of the DNA aligns better with TRBJ2-7, so the J call may be wrong. CDR3 nucleotides: TGTGCCAGCAGTTCGTATAGCCGAGACAGGGGGACCTACAATGAGCAGTACTTC. It specifies CASSSYSRDRGTYNEQYF.